The 5 T cell receptor beta chains in this list originate from one sample, sequenced in a study of OX40 agonist ivuxolimab in advanced cancers. The library was made by the immunoSEQ multiplex PCR assay. TCRdb retrieved this table from immuneACCESS and kept in-frame rearrangements only. Not all clones are present; in checked studies, unresolved V genes account for under half, and no reason is known for the remainder. The sample records around 68,000 clones, 70% to 90% of which are singletons. About 17% of the sample belongs to the ten largest clones. The source was CD4+ or CD8+ T cells sorted from blood, collected in a trial of the OX40 agonist ivuxolimab. These receptors were collected from an adult with an advanced solid tumor such as melanoma, head and neck, liver or kidney cancer.

J is TRBJ1-2 and V is TRBV19; D call uncertain. The CDR3 totals 13 residues. The germline V gene encodes CDR1 LNHDA and CDR2 SQIVND (reference sequence). The V end was cut by 0 bases, the J end by 8 bases, with 10 bases between. CDR3 region: CASSIDPGAGYTF. The CDR3 DNA reads as TGTGCCAGTAGTATAGATCCGGGCGCGGGCTACACCTTC.

This chain connects TRBV19 to TRBJ1-2, with TRBD1 as a possible D gene (6 bases). Trimming removed 6 bases at V and 5 bases at J, with 19 bases between. The CDR3 sequence is 15 residues long. Germline CDR1 is LNHDA and CDR2 is SQIVND (reference sequence). CDR3 DNA: TGTGCCAGTAGCACGGGGGCCTCCCGAACATATGGCTACACCTTC. It translates to CASSTGASRTYGYTF.

This chain connects TRBV18 to TRBJ2-3; D uncertain. Per germline, CDR1 KGHSH and CDR2 LQKENI. Trimming removed 2 bases from V and 4 bases from J, with 16 bases in between. This CDR3 is 16 amino acids long. The DNA for the CDR3 is TGTGCCAGCTCACCATTCGCGGCTGCCGCGGCAGATACGCAGTATTTT. Amino acid sequence: CASSPFAAAAADTQYF.

The rearrangement links TRBV4-1 to TRBJ2-4; 7 bases are a match to TRBD1. Per germline, CDR1 MGHRA and CDR2 YSYEKL. The CDR3 runs to 22 residues. The junction had 26 bases not matched to a gene; V was cut back by 0 bases and J by 6 bases. The DNA of the CDR3 is TGCGCCAGCAGCCAAGAATTTGGAGTGGACAGGCGACAAGCACGCCTAGGAAACATTCAGTACTTC. This gives the protein CASSQEFGVDRRQARLGNIQYF.

The rearrangement uses TRBV28 and TRBJ1-4; weak D call: TRBD1 (6 bases). Between the trimmed V and J ends, which lost 6 bases and 3 bases, there was a span of 14 bases. The CDR3 covers 15 residues. CDR1 and CDR2 from the germline V gene are MDHEN and SYDVKM. The CDR3 here is CASRRGVLPNEKLFF. In DNA form, the CDR3 reads TGTGCCAGCAGGAGGGGGGTACTACCTAATGAAAAACTGTTTTTT. Combining the CDR3 with reference TRBV28 and TRBJ1-4 gives the whole variable domain DVKVTQSSRYLVKRTGEKVFLECVQDMDHENMFWYRQDPGLGLRLIYFSYDVKMKEKGDIPEGYSVSREKKERFSLILESASTNQTSMYLCASRRGVLPNEKLFFGSGTQLSVL.